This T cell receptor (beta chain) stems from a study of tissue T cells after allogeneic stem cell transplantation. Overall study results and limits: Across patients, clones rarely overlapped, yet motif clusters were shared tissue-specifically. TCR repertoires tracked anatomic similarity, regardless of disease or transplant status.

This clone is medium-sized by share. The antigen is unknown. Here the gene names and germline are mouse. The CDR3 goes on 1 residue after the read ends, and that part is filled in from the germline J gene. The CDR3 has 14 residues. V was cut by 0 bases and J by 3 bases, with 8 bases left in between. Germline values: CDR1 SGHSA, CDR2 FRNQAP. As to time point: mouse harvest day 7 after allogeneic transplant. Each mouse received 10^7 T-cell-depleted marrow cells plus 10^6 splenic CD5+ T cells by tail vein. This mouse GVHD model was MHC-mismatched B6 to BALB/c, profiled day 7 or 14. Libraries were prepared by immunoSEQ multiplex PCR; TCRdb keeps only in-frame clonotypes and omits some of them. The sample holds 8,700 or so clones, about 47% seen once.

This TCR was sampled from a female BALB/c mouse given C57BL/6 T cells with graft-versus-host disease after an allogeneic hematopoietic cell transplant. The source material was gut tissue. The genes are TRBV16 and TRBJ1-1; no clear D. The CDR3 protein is CASSLDSPYTEVFF. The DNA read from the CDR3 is TGTGCAAGCAGCTTAGATTCCCCCTACACAGAAGTCTTC. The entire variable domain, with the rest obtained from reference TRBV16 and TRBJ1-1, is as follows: NAGVIQTPRHKVTGKGQEATLWCEPISGHSAVFWYRQTIVQGLEFLTYFRNQAPIDDSGMPKERFSAQMPNQSHSTLKIQSTQPQDSAVYLCASSLDSPYTEVFFGKGTRLTVV.